The T cell receptor (beta chain) under discussion was sequenced for a study of blood T cell repertoires in COVID-19. Background on the study: COVID-19 samples, acute and convalescent, were from the United States, Italy and Spain. PBMCs, B-cell-depleted T cells, or T cells were the source of the cDNA or gDNA that made up the material.

The V end lost 2 bases, the J end lost 8 bases, and 10 bases lay between the germline ends. The germline CDR1 and CDR2 sequences are LGHNA and YNFKEQ. CDR3 length equals 13 residues. Per the original data handling: How many nucleated cells were present was estimated from reference gene primer amplification. Sequenced by immunoSEQ multiplex PCR; TCRdb stores in-frame clones only, minus some. Clonal size and the V and J genes are those of that table, whereas D and trimming came from the DNA. The profile shows 45,000 to 60,000 clones, approximately 86% of them singletons. Sequencing input: peripheral blood. The V and J genes are TRBV4-2 and TRBJ2-1; D ambiguous. The receptor was isolated from a man aged 60 to 69 with acute or convalescent COVID-19. Here the CDR3 reads CASSQPPTYEQFF. CDR3 nucleotides: TGTGCCAGCAGCCAACCTCCGACTTATGAGCAGTTCTTC.